The clone carrying this T cell receptor beta chain appeared a single time. Antigen: not known. This entry comes from a study of cytomegalovirus exposure and HLA in healthy donors. The V segment lost 5 bases and the J segment 1 base; nucleotides outside the gene matches: 11. Per the germline V gene, CDR1 is SGHKS and CDR2 is YYEKEE (reference sequence). The CDR3 is 16 amino acids. Primers included in the PCR were 60 Vbeta and 13 Jbeta primers. TCRdb keeps only in-frame clones here, not all; method: immunoSEQ multiplex PCR. The table includes roughly 150,000 clones, approximately 73% detected once. Findings and caveats of the study: In presence/absence analyses, roughly uniform sequencing depth across donors was assumed.

Input material: PBMCs. The chain couples TRBV5-5 to TRBJ1-1, with 7 bases matching TRBD1. This receptor was taken from a woman between 18 and 29 years old in good health and CMV-seropositive. CDR3 loop: CASSPIPGQANTEAFF. CDR3 nucleotide sequence: TGTGCCAGCAGTCCGATCCCAGGACAGGCGAACACTGAAGCTTTCTTT.